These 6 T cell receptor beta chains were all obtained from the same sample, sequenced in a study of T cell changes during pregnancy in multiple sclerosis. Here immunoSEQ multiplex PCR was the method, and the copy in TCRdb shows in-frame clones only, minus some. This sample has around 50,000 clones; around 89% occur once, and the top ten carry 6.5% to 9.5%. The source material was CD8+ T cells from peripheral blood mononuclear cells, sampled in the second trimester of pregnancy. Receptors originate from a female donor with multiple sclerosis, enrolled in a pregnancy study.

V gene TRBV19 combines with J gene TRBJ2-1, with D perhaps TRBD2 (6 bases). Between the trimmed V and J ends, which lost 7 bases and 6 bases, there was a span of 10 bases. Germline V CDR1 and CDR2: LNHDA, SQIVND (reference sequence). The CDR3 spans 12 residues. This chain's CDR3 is CASTLGGNEQFF. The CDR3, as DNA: TGTGCCAGTACTTTGGGGGGCAATGAGCAGTTCTTC.

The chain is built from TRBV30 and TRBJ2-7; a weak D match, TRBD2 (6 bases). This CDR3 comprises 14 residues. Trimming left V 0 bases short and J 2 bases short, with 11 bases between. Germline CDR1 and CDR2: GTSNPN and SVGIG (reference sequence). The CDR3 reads CAWSVGSGAYEQYF. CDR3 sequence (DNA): TGTGCCTGGAGTGTTGGTAGCGGAGCCTACGAGCAGTACTTC.

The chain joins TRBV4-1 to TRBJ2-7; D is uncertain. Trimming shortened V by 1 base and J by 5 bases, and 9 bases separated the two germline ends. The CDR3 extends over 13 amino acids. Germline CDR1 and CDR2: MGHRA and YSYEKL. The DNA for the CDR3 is TGCGCCAGCAGCCAAGTTATTAGCCACGAGCAGTACTTC. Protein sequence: CASSQVISHEQYF.

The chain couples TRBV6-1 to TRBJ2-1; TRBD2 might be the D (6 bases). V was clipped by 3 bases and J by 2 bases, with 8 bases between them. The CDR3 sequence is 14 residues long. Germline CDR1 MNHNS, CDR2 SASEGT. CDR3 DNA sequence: TGTGCCAGCAGTGACTGGGGGGCCTACAATGAGCAGTTCTTC. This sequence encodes CASSDWGAYNEQFF.

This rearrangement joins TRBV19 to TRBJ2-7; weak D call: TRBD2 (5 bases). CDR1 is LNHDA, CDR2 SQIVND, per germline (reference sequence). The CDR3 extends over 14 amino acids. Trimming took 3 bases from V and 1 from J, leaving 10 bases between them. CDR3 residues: CASSIGPGSYEQYF. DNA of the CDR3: TGTGCCAGTAGTATCGGCCCGGGATCCTACGAGCAGTACTTC.

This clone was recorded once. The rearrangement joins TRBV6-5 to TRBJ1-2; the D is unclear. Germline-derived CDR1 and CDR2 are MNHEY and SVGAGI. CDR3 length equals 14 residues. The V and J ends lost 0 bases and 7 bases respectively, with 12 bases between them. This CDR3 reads CASSYSAGSIGYTF. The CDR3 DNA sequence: TGTGCCAGCAGTTACTCAGCGGGGTCAATTGGCTACACCTTC.